The 14 T cell receptor beta chains below come from one sample, sequenced in a study of blood T cell repertoires in COVID-19. Sequencing used immunoSEQ multiplex PCR; TCRdb keeps in-frame clones, though not all of them. This sample yields some 360,000 clones, of which around 90% are seen a single time; under 5% belongs to the top ten. Sequenced input: peripheral blood. The receptor source for this set is an older woman with COVID-19, enrolled during active disease.

V usage is TRBV30 and J usage is TRBJ1-4; D remains unclear. Germline assignment: CDR1 GTSNPN and CDR2 SVGIG (reference sequence). The CDR3 totals 11 residues. CDR3 residues: CVGGSNEKLFF. The CDR3, as DNA: TGTGTCGGCGGTTCTAATGAAAAACTGTTTTTT.

This rearrangement joins TRBV6-5 to TRBJ1-5; possible D gene TRBD1, 6 bases. CDR3 length: 14 amino acids. V was clipped by 7 bases and J by 6 bases, with 16 bases between them. Germline values: CDR1 MNHEY, CDR2 SVGAGI. CDR3 amino acids: CASKTGFISQPQHF. CDR3 in DNA: TGTGCCAGCAAAACAGGGTTTATCAGTCAGCCCCAGCATTTT.

This clone was observed a single time. The chain combines TRBV9 with TRBJ2-5; TRBD2 agrees at 7 bases. J lost 5 bases, V lost 10 bases, and 5 bases had no gene match. Germline assignment: CDR1 SGDLS and CDR2 YYNGEE. The CDR3 runs 11 residues. The CDR3 coding sequence is TGTGCCGTCGGGGGGACGGAGACCCAGTACTTC. Amino acids: CAVGGTETQYF.

The chain recombines TRBV19 with TRBJ1-5, with 8 bases lining up with TRBD1. Losses at the gene ends were 7 bases for V and 3 bases for J; bases not matched to a gene: 5. CDR3 length: 14 amino acids. Germline CDR1 and CDR2: LNHDA and SQIVND (reference sequence). The CDR3 loop is CASTRTGTNQPQHF. CDR3 nucleotides: TGTGCCAGTACCCGGACAGGGACCAATCAGCCCCAGCATTTT.

This chain joins TRBV28 and TRBJ1-1; D is possibly TRBD1 (6 bases). Germline V gene sequence: CDR1 MDHEN, CDR2 SYDVKM. V lost 4 bases, J lost 3 bases, and 15 bases lay in between. The CDR3 runs to 15 residues. The DNA for the CDR3 is TGTGCCAGCAGTTCCAGGGGCGCGGTGGACACTGAAGCTTTCTTT. Translated: CASSSRGAVDTEAFF.

V gene TRBV5-1 combines with J gene TRBJ2-7; a weak D match, TRBD2 (7 bases). This CDR3 is built from 14 residues. Trimming pared 5 bases from V and 3 bases from J, leaving 15 bases between. Germline values: CDR1 SGHRS, CDR2 YFSETQ. In DNA form, the CDR3 reads TGCGCCAGCAGGGGGGGGGCCGTGTTCTACGAGCAGTACTTC. It specifies CASRGGAVFYEQYF.

The rearrangement links TRBV7-2 to TRBJ2-7; 7 bases line up with TRBD1. The CDR3 loop spans 14 amino acids. Trimming took 5 bases from V and 6 from J; bases not matched to a gene: 10. CDR1 and CDR2 from the germline V gene are SGHTA and FQGNSA. The CDR3 nucleotides read TGTGCCAGCAGCGCCACCGGGACAGTAACCGAGCAGTACTTC. Residues: CASSATGTVTEQYF.

The chain employs TRBV7-9 and TRBJ1-4; 7 positions match TRBD1. Germline V gives CDR1 SEHNR, CDR2 FQNEAQ (reference sequence). The CDR3 is 12 amino acids. Losses at the gene ends were 11 bases for V and 8 bases for J; bases not matched to a gene: 8. The DNA for the CDR3 is TGTGCCGCGAGTCAGGGGGAAGAAAAACTGTTTTTT. Its protein is CAASQGEEKLFF.

The J gene is TRBJ1-5, the V gene TRBV2, with 11 bases aligning to TRBD1. The CDR3 is 16 residues long. In germline, CDR1 is SNHLY, CDR2 FYNNEI. V gave up 6 bases and J gave up 9 bases; unmatched junction bases: 13. The CDR3 DNA follows: TGTGCCAGCAGGGTAGGACAGGGGGCGCGGCGCGGGCCCCAGCATTTT. The encoded protein is CASRVGQGARRGPQHF.

The CDR3, as DNA: TGCGCCAGCAGCTACAGGGGACAGCGGAACACTGAAGCTTTCTTT. As protein: CASSYRGQRNTEAFF. The chain joins TRBV5-1 to TRBJ1-1; the match to TRBD1 covers 7 bases. CDR3 length equals 15 residues. The germline V gene encodes CDR1 SGHRS and CDR2 YFSETQ. V lost 3 bases to trimming and J lost 1 base; unmatched junction nucleotides: 6.

This chain uses TRBV25-1 with TRBJ2-2; 8 nucleotides align to TRBD2. The V segment lost 1 base and the J segment 7 bases; nucleotides outside the gene matches: 8. The CDR3 contains 16 residues. Germline values: CDR1 MGHDK, CDR2 SYGVNS. The CDR3 DNA is TGTGCCAGCAGTGAATTGGCGGGGGGCATCAACGGGGAGCTGTTTTTT. Translation: CASSELAGGINGELFF.

V gene TRBV3-1 (or the pseudogene TRBV3-2) combines with J gene TRBJ2-7; TRBD2 is a possible D gene (6 bases). Trimming cost V 1 base and J 2 bases, with 6 bases left between them. There are 13 residues in the CDR3. Germline CDR1 LGHDT, CDR2 YNNKEL (reference sequence). CDR3 residues: CASSQGRAYEQYF. The CDR3 nucleotides read TGTGCCAGCAGCCAAGGGAGGGCCTACGAGCAGTACTTC.

The V call is TRBV2, the J call TRBJ1-4; D ambiguous. This CDR3 has 13 amino acids. Germline CDR1 is SNHLY and CDR2 is FYNNEI. Trimming cost V 11 bases and J 3 bases, with 13 bases left between them. The CDR3 loop is CAGEGEANEKLFF. The CDR3 DNA reads TGTGCCGGGGAGGGCGAGGCTAATGAAAAACTGTTTTTT.

The chain is built from TRBV24-1 and TRBJ1-1, with D maybe TRBD1 (6 bases). V gave up 7 bases and J gave up 7 bases, with 9 bases separating them. The CDR3 totals 11 residues. Germline CDR1 KGHDR, CDR2 SFDVKD. CDR3 coding DNA: TGTGCCACCAGGAGGGGGGGTGAAGCTTTCTTT. It yields the protein CATRRGGEAFF.